This T cell receptor beta chain came from a study of regulatory T cells in long-lasting Graves disease. With respect to this clonotype: This could be a read error, since a much larger clone is one nucleotide away.

TCR beta libraries were built with iRepertoire HTBI primers and Arm-PCR of CDR3 regions. Each CDR3 protein is one row after TCRdb ran MiXCR on the multiplex PCR reads. The sample has fewer than 450,000 distinct CDR3 sequences, around 21% seen once. The time point here: persistent/refractory GD, antithyroid drugs over 5 years with positive TRAb. RNA from PBMCs was the source of the TCR library. Per the germline V gene, CDR1 is MDHEN and CDR2 is SYDVKM. CDR3 length: 15 residues. The J gene is TRBJ1-5, the V gene TRBV28, with 7 nucleotides matching TRBD1. The input for sequencing was peripheral blood mononuclear cells (PBMCs), taken when the disease was refractory, from a patient treated with antithyroid drugs. The clonotype comes from a female donor with Graves disease. The CDR3 protein is CASSKLQGTNQPRHF. As DNA, the CDR3 is TGTGCCAGCAGTAAACTACAGGGGACGAATCAGCCCCGGCATTTT.